This T cell receptor (beta chain) was identified during a study of T-cell reconstitution after alpha-beta-depleted transplantation in children. This clonotype has at least ten counts. Unique molecular identifiers were used to barcode this TCRbeta library. One entry per CDR3 protein results from TCRdb running MiXCR on the PCR reads. The sample lists some 200,000 distinct CDR3 sequences, about 14% seen once, with 13% in the top ten. V dropped 4 bases and J dropped 6 bases, with 10 bases sitting between them. CDR3 length: 12 residues. Germline lookup yields CDR1 MDHEN and CDR2 SYDVKM. The chain joins TRBV28 to TRBJ2-7; D could derive from TRBD1 or TRBD2 (5 bases each). Material: PBMCs from the stem cell graft donor, obtained from the stem cell graft. This TCR was sampled from a human donor who donated a stem cell graft to a child with acute lymphoblastic leukemia. The CDR3 sequence: CASSWDPGEQYF. The CDR3 DNA sequence: TGTGCCAGCAGTTGGGACCCGGGCGAGCAGTACTTC.